The clone carrying this T cell receptor beta chain was counted once. Antigen specificity is unknown. The protocol was immunoSEQ multiplex PCR, while the TCRdb copy is restricted to in-frame clones and leaves out a portion. The table has fewer than 200,000 clones, roughly nine tenths seen once. This sample was included in a study of T cell responses to AZD1222 COVID-19 vaccine. Germline V gives CDR1 MDHEN, CDR2 SYDVKM. Trimming pared 5 bases from V and 0 bases from J, leaving 8 bases between. The CDR3 sequence is 14 residues long. Findings of the study overall: Donors in the cohort were predominantly white British and more often female, and clonal diversity was possibly underestimated. Nearly half of spike-specific TCRs reportedly go after variant regions that carry no mutations.

This sample comprised peripheral blood, obtained on day 0 of AZD1222 vaccination. The receptor comes from an adult in good health. The genes are TRBV28 and TRBJ1-3; D gene ambiguous. The CDR3 reads CASSVLVSGNTIYF. CDR3 in DNA: TGTGCCAGCAGTGTACTGGTCTCTGGAAACACCATATATTTT.